The sample holds many counts of the clone carrying this T cell receptor beta chain. Regions amplified from RNA transcripts were the TCR beta CDR3 regions. The HTBI primer set drove a first-round RT-PCR of the TCR CDR3. TCRdb reprocessed the multiplex PCR reads with MiXCR, giving one entry per CDR3 protein. The sample records hundreds of thousands of distinct CDR3 sequences, 11% to 15% being singletons. The data derive from a study of T cells in Graves' hyperthyroidism and ophthalmopathy. Uncontrolled infection, other autoimmune disease, pregnancy or lactation disqualified patients from enrolment. Clinical symptoms, serum thyroxine, TRAb, thyroid ultrasound and orbital computed tomography informed diagnoses. This clonotype was obtained from a woman under 40 with Graves' hyperthyroidism that later progressed to Graves' ophthalmopathy. Sequencing was performed on blood.

The CDR3 reads CASSPRGTGVSYGYTF. CDR3 DNA: TGTGCCAGCAGTCCCAGAGGGACAGGGGTCTCCTATGGCTACACCTTC. The J gene is TRBJ1-2, the V gene TRBV28; 10 positions match TRBD1. The CDR3 has 16 residues. V shed 5 bases, J shed 4 bases, and the junction held 10 bases outside the gene matches. The germline V gene has CDR1 MDHEN and CDR2 SYDVKM.